Following are 13 T cell receptor beta chains from one sample sequenced in a study of shared clonotypes between healthy human individuals. Assay used: immunoSEQ multiplex PCR; TCRdb lists only in-frame clones, some missing. The sample has about 2.4 million clones, around 94% seen once. Source material: naive CD4+ T cells sorted from blood. The subset: CD45RA+ positively selected. The receptors were gathered from a man between 18 and 29 years old in good health.

The chain combines TRBV5-4 with TRBJ1-6, with 11 bases lining up with TRBD1. The germline V gene has CDR1 SGHNT and CDR2 YYREEE (reference sequence). This CDR3 has 17 amino acids. J was trimmed by 14 bases and V by 0 bases; bases with no gene match: 13. The CDR3 is CASSLAKGGQGVSALHF. CDR3 bases: TGTGCCAGCAGCTTGGCAAAAGGGGGACAGGGGGTTTCTGCCCTCCACTTT. Using reference TRBV5-4 and TRBJ1-6 for the parts outside the CDR3, the full variable domain is ETGVTQSPTHLIKTRGQQVTLRCSSQSGHNTVSWYQQALGQGPQFIFQYYREEENGRGNFPPRFSGLQFPNYSSELNVNALELDDSALYLCASSLAKGGQGVSALHFGNGTRLTVT.

The rearrangement joins TRBV18 to TRBJ1-1, with D perhaps matching TRBD1 (6 bases). There are 12 residues in the CDR3. Per the germline V gene, CDR1 is KGHSH and CDR2 is LQKENI. Trimming pared 6 bases from V and 5 bases from J, leaving 10 bases between. For the CDR3, the DNA is TGTGCCAGCTCCCTTGGGACAACTGAAGCTTTCTTT. Residues: CASSLGTTEAFF.

The chain joins TRBV28 to TRBJ2-7; no clear D. Trimming removed 8 bases from V and 0 bases from J, with 14 bases in between. The CDR3 length is 14 residues. Per the germline V gene, CDR1 is MDHEN and CDR2 is SYDVKM. As DNA, the CDR3 is TGTGCCAGCCGCCCGCGTGGGATCTCCTACGAGCAGTACTTC. Encoded protein: CASRPRGISYEQYF.

The chain is built from TRBV6-5 and TRBJ2-7; D possibly matches TRBD1 or TRBD2 (5 bases each). The CDR3 extends over 16 amino acids. Germline-derived CDR1 and CDR2 are MNHEY and SVGAGI. V lost 2 bases and J 2 bases, leaving 16 bases between the germline ends. CDR3 nucleotides: TGTGCCAGCAGTTACGGTACCGGGACGGGGACCTACGAGCAGTACTTC. As protein: CASSYGTGTGTYEQYF.

The chain links TRBV7-2 to TRBJ2-7; TRBD2 matches at 11 bases. Trimming cost V 5 bases and J 4 bases; bases outside gene matches: 4. Germline assignment: CDR1 SGHTA and CDR2 FQGNSA. The CDR3 covers 14 residues. The CDR3 region is CASSRLAGTYEQYF. The CDR3 DNA sequence: TGTGCCAGCAGCAGACTAGCGGGGACTTACGAGCAGTACTTC.

About this clone: The sample has other DNA sequences that encode this CDR3 too. V usage is TRBV11-2 and J usage is TRBJ2-3, with 8 bases matching TRBD2. Looked up from germline, CDR1 is SGHAT and CDR2 is FQNNGV. CDR3 length: 15 residues. V lost 1 base, J lost 2 bases, and 2 bases stayed unmatched. The CDR3 sequence is CASSLGRGATDTQYF. The CDR3 DNA sequence: TGTGCCAGCAGCTTAGGGCGGGGGGCCACAGATACGCAGTATTTT.

This chain uses TRBV28 with TRBJ2-3, with D possibly being TRBD2 (5 bases). The CDR3 spans 16 residues. The ends were cut back, 2 bases at V and 5 bases at J, with 17 bases in the middle. Germline V gene sequence: CDR1 MDHEN, CDR2 SYDVKM. In DNA, the CDR3 is TGTGCCAGCAGTTTACGGGGATTAGGCCGGGGAGATACGCAGTATTTT. Its translation: CASSLRGLGRGDTQYF.

This chain links TRBV29-1 with TRBJ1-4, with D possibly TRBD1 on 6 matching bases. In germline, CDR1 is SQVTM, CDR2 ANQGSEA. V dropped 7 bases and J dropped 3 bases, with 12 bases sitting between them. The CDR3 consists of 13 residues. CDR3 in amino acids: CSGIKGANEKLFF. The CDR3 coding sequence is TGCAGCGGTATTAAGGGGGCTAATGAAAAACTGTTTTTT.

With respect to this clone: Additional DNA sequences in this sample encode the identical CDR3. This chain connects TRBV6-5 to TRBJ1-1, with D unclear. Trimming took 3 bases from V and 1 from J, leaving 3 bases between them. The CDR3 extends over 12 amino acids. The germline gives CDR1 MNHEY, CDR2 SVGAGI. CDR3 region: CASSYSNTEAFF. CDR3 coding DNA: TGTGCCAGCAGTTATTCGAACACTGAAGCTTTCTTT.

The chain joins TRBV6-1 to TRBJ2-7, with D tentatively TRBD1 (6 bases). CDR1 and CDR2 from the germline V gene are MNHNS and SASEGT. The CDR3 length is 11 residues. Trimming pared 6 bases from V and 6 bases from J, leaving 9 bases between. The DNA for the CDR3 is TGTGCCAGCAGACAGGGTGGCGAGCAGTACTTC. It translates to CASRQGGEQYF.

This chain connects TRBV19 to TRBJ2-2; no reliable D call. The CDR3 is 13 amino acids. The V gene lost 6 bases and the J gene lost 3 bases, with 8 bases spanning the gap. Germline CDR1 LNHDA, CDR2 SQIVND (reference sequence). In nucleotides, the CDR3 is TGTGCCAGTAGACTAAAGGACACCGGGGAGCTGTTTTTT. This encodes CASRLKDTGELFF.

CDR3 protein: CATSEGRADTQYF. The CDR3 DNA reads as TGTGCCACCAGCGAAGGCCGGGCAGATACGCAGTATTTT. The chain carries TRBV15 and TRBJ2-3; D is uncertain. The CDR3 is 13 residues long. Per germline, CDR1 LNHNV and CDR2 YYDKDF (reference sequence). V lost 5 bases, J lost 4 bases, and 10 bases lay in between.

The CDR3 reads CASSIRSYGYTF. The CDR3 DNA reads TGTGCCAGTAGTATTCGATCTTATGGCTACACCTTC. The rearrangement links TRBV19 to TRBJ1-2; D not certain. With 3 bases removed from V and 5 bases from J, the gap between germline ends came to 7 bases. This CDR3 has 12 amino acids. Germline-derived CDR1 and CDR2 are LNHDA and SQIVND (reference sequence). The complete variable domain, with remaining parts taken from reference TRBV19 and TRBJ1-2, reads DGGITQSPKYLFRKEGQNVTLSCEQNLNHDAMYWYRQDPGQGLRLIYYSQIVNDFQKGDIAEGYSVSREKKESFPLTVTSAQKNPTAFYLCASSIRSYGYTFGSGTRLTVV.